These T cell receptor beta chains were read from a single sample in a study of PD-1 blockade in mismatch repair-deficient tumors. Only in-frame clones appear in the TCRdb table, and some are missing; sequencing was by immunoSEQ multiplex PCR. The table shows over 100,000 clones, with about 83% occurring only once. The source material was peripheral blood, sampled roughly 60 weeks after starting pembrolizumab. Receptors were obtained from an adult with mismatch repair-deficient cancer. Both conserved end residues are trimmed from each CDR3. The size field is filled for only some rows; it gives once, few, many or a size class.

>.|TRBV6-5
ASSRDRFDQPQH
>.|TRBV2
ASSEAGQGNSYT
>.|TRBV7-9
ASSSSGVTDTQY
>once|TRBV19
ASSSGTHSNEQF
>.|TRBV4-3
ASSQDWGQGAGELF
>.|TRBV9
ASSVGGQGEKLF
>.|TRBV5-1
ASSLGADSSPQH
>.|TRBV5-1
ASSFYAGEETQY
>.|TRBV5-1
ASSYAGEGETQY
>.|TRBV9
ASSVEAGGGNEQF
>.|TRBV7-6
ASSTVGGNEQF
>.|TRBV7-2
ASSPRGAQPQH
>.|TRBV19
ASSSRTGESYEQY
>.|TRBV11-2
ASSSLFSGSVYEQY
>.|TRBV10-3
AIRGGQGTGQPQH
>.|TRBV11-2
ASSFSGSYEQY
>.|TRBV7-2
ASSPGAGGRQPQH
>.|TRBV6-5
ASSYSFEGTGELF
>few|TRBV30
AWTPGPGGGYT
>.|TRBV11-3
ASSFSGTEAF
>.|TRBV5-6
ASSHRVGQETQY
>.|TRBV14
ASSQENRYEQY
>.|TRBV2
ASRIRRGQTGELF
>.|TRBV27
ASSFQFGEQY
>once|TRBV7-2
ASSLAGLAGFANIQY
>.|TRBV5-6
ASNLGGYYGYT
>.|TRBV7-9
ASSSVEDTQY
>few|TRBV6-5
ASRRTPDQPQH
>.|TRBV9
ASSYTTTLAGGPGTNEQF
>.|TRBV10-3
AISEPGQGSIYEQY
>.|TRBV7-7
ASSSGLPEETQY
>.|TRBV19
ASSGTSGSYEQY
>few|TRBV5-1
ASSLDGPEDTEAF
>.|TRBV6-5
AGDWTGSSPAF
>.|TRBV25-1
ASSRTGGSTGELF
>.|TRBV29-1
SGTGTSGADTQY
>.|TRBV11-2
ASRHSRDEQF
>few|TRBV11-2
ASSSRTSRNTGELF
>few|TRBV5-4
ASSSGGRRAGELF
>.|TRBV27
ASSLGRTGELF
>once|TRBV27
ASSLKQATEAF
>.|TRBV15
ATSRVMGLVADTQY
>once|TRBV7-9
ASSLSRGFEQY
>.|TRBV14
ASSQDFYEQF
>.|TRBV5-1
ASSLEGGGGYEKLF
>.|TRBV10-2
ASSVRNTEAF
>.|TRBV7-3
ASSTTSFTGELF
>.|TRBV28
ASSETSGSAEQY
>.|TRBV6-1
ASSEVLAGGLGTQY
>.|TRBV7-8
ASSLAQGQGKSNQPQH
>once|TRBV6-5
ASSPGANTEAF
>.|TRBV4-1
ASSQVDLGLATNNEQF
>few|TRBV7-2
ASSLNSGDNEQF
>.|TRBV29-1
SGQGVAGSYEQY
>.|TRBV11-3
ASSRGDRVAEQF
>.|TRBV19
ATTGVGSSEQF
>.|TRBV10-1
ASSEIPGQGTEAF
>.|TRBV7-3
ASSSSGTANTEAF